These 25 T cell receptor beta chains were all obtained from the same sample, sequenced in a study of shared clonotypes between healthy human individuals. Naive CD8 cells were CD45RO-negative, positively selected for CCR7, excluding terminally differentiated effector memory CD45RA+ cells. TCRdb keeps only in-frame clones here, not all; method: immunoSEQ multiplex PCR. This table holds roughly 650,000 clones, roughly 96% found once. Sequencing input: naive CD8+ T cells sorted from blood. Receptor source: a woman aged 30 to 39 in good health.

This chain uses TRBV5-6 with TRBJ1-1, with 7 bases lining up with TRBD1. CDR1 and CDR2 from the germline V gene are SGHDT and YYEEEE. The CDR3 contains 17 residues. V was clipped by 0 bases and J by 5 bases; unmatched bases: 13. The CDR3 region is CASSLARTGGGRTEAFF. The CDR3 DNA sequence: TGTGCCAGCAGCTTGGCTCGGACAGGTGGAGGAAGAACTGAAGCTTTCTTT. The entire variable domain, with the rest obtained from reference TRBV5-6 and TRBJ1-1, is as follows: DAGVTQSPTHLIKTRGQQVTLRCSPKSGHDTVSWYQQALGQGPQFIFQYYEEEERQRGNFPDRFSGHQFPNYSSELNVNALLLGDSALYLCASSLARTGGGRTEAFFGQGTRLTVV.

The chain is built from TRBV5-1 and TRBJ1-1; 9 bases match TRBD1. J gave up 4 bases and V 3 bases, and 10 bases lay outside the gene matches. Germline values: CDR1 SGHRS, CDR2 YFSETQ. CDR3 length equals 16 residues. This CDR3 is CASSSTGTGFGTEAFF. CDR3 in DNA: TGCGCCAGCAGCTCTACCGGGACAGGGTTTGGCACTGAAGCTTTCTTT.

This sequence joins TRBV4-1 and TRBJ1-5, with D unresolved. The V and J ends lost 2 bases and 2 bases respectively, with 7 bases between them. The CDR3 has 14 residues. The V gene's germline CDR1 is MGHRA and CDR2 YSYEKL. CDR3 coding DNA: TGCGCCAGCAGCCAATACCAGGGCAATCAGCCCCAGCATTTT. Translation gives CASSQYQGNQPQHF.

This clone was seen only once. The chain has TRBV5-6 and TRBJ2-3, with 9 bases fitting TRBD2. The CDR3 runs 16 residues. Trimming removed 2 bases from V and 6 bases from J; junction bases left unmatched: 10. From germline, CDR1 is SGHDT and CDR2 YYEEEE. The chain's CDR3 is CASSLEGVAGADTQYF. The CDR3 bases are TGTGCCAGCAGCTTAGAAGGGGTAGCGGGAGCTGATACGCAGTATTTT.

CDR3 loop: CASSSGTDLNEQFF. The CDR3 DNA follows: TGTGCCAGCAGTTCCGGGACAGACCTCAATGAGCAGTTCTTC. The V and J genes are TRBV27 and TRBJ2-1, with 7 nucleotides matching TRBD1. The CDR3 has 14 residues. After removal of 4 bases from V and 6 bases from J, the junction contained 6 bases not matched to a gene. Germline CDR1 MNHEY, CDR2 SMNVEV (reference sequence).

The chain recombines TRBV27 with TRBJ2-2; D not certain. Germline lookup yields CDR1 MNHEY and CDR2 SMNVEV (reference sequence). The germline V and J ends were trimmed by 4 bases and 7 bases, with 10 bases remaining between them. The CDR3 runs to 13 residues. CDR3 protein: CASSSGFVGELFF. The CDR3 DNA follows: TGTGCCAGCAGTTCCGGGTTTGTCGGGGAGCTGTTTTTT.

The CDR3 region has the DNA TGTGCCACCAGCAGAGATGGTTTGGATGCAGGAGATACGCAGTATTTT. This encodes CATSRDGLDAGDTQYF. The chain links TRBV15 to TRBJ2-3; D gene unclear. Germline values: CDR1 LNHNV, CDR2 YYDKDF (reference sequence). V was clipped by 0 bases and J by 5 bases, with 15 bases between them. The CDR3 totals 16 residues.

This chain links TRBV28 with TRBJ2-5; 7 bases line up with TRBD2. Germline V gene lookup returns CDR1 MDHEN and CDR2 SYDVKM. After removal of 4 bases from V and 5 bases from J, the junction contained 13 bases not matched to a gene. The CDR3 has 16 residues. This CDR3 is CASSSSREGGWETQYF. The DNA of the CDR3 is TGTGCCAGCAGTTCCTCAAGAGAGGGAGGGTGGGAGACCCAGTACTTC.

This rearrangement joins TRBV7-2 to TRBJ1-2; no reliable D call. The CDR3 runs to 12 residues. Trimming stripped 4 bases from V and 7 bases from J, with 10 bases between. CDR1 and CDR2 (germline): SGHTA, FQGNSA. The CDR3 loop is CASSSLLRGYTF. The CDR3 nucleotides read TGTGCCAGCAGCTCCTTACTCCGTGGCTACACCTTC.

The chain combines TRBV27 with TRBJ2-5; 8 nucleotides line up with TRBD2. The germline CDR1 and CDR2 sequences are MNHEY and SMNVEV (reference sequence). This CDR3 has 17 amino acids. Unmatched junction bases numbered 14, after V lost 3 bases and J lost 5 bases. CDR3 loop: CASSLGSGGPTWETQYF. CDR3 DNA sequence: TGTGCCAGCAGTTTGGGGTCGGGGGGGCCGACTTGGGAGACCCAGTACTTC.

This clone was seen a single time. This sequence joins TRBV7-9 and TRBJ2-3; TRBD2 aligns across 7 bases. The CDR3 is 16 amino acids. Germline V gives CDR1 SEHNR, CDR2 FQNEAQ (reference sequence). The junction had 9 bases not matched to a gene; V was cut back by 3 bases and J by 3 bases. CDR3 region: CASSLADSGQTDTQYF. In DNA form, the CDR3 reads TGTGCCAGCAGCTTGGCGGATAGCGGGCAGACAGATACGCAGTATTTT.

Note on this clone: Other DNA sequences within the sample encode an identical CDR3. Written as DNA, the CDR3 is TGTGCCAGCAGCCTATCCCAATCCTACAATGAGCAGTTCTTC. Translating it yields CASSLSQSYNEQFF. The chain uses TRBV27 and TRBJ2-1; D is unresolved. CDR1 MNHEY and CDR2 SMNVEV come from the germline V gene (reference sequence). The CDR3 is 14 residues long. V lost 6 bases and J 1 base, leaving 10 bases between the germline ends.

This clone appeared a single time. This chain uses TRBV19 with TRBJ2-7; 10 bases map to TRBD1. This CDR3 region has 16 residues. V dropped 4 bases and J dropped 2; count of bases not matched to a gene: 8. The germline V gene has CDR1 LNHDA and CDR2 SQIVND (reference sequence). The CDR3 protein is CASSTRQGAIAYEQYF. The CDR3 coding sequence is TGTGCCAGTAGTACCCGACAGGGGGCAATCGCCTACGAGCAGTACTTC.

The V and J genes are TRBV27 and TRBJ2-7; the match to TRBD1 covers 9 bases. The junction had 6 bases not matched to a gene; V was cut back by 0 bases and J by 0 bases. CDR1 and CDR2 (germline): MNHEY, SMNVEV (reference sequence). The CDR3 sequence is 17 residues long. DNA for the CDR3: TGTGCCAGCAGTTTATCGGCCGGGACAGGGTCCTCCTACGAGCAGTACTTC. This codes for CASSLSAGTGSSYEQYF.

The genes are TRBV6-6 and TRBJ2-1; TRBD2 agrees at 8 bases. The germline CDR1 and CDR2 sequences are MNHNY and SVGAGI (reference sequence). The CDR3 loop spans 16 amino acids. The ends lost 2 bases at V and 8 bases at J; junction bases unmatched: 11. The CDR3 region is CASSYLLQSGSHEQFF. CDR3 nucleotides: TGTGCCAGCAGTTACCTTCTCCAAAGCGGGAGCCATGAGCAGTTCTTC.

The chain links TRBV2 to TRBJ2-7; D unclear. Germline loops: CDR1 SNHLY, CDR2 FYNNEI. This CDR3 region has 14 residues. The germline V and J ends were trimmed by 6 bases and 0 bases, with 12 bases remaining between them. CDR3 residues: CASSRNANSYEQYF. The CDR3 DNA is TGTGCCAGCAGCCGAAACGCCAACTCCTACGAGCAGTACTTC.

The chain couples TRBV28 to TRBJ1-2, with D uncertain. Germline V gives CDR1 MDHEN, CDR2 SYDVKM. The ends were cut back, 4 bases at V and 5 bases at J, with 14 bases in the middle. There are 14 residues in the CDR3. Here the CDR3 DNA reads TGTGCCAGCAGTTCCTCTCGGGATGGGTATGGCTACACCTTC. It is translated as CASSSSRDGYGYTF.

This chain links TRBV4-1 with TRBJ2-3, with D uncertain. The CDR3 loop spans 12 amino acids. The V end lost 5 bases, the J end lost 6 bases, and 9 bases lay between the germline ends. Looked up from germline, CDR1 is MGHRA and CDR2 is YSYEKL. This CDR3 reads CASSRAGDTQYF. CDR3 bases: TGCGCCAGCAGCAGGGCTGGGGATACGCAGTATTTT.

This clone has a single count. The CDR3 loop is CASSSAPAGGYTF. In nucleotides, the CDR3 is TGTGCCAGCTCGTCGGCCCCCGCGGGAGGCTACACCTTC. The V gene is TRBV27, the J gene TRBJ1-2; no reliable D call. Trimming cost V 8 bases and J 8 bases, with 18 bases left between them. Germline V lookup: CDR1 MNHEY, CDR2 SMNVEV (reference sequence). The CDR3 totals 13 residues.

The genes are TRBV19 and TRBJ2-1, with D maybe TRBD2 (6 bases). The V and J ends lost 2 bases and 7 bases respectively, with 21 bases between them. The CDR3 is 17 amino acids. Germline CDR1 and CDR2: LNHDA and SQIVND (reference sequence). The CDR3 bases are TGTGCCAGTAGTATAATTAGTGGGGGGAACTTGGGGAATGAGCAGTTCTTC. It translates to CASSIISGGNLGNEQFF.

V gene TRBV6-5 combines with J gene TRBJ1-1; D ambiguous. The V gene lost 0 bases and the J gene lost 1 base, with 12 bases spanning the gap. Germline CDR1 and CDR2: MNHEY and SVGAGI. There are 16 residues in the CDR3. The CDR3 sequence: CASSYSEGAANTEAFF. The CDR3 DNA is TGTGCCAGCAGTTACTCCGAGGGTGCGGCGAACACTGAAGCTTTCTTT.

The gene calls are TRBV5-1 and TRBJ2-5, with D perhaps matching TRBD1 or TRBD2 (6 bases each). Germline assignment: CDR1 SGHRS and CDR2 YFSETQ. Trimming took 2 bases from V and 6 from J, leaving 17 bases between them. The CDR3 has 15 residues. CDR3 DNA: TGCGCCAGCAGCTTTGGGACGGGGGCTGCAAAGACCCAGTACTTC. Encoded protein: CASSFGTGAAKTQYF.

CDR3 sequence reads: CASGFGAGEQFF. The CDR3 DNA follows: TGTGCTAGTGGTTTTGGAGCGGGTGAGCAGTTCTTC. The rearrangement joins TRBV12-5 to TRBJ2-1; tentatively, D is TRBD2 (6 bases). Germline CDR1 reads LGHNT; CDR2 reads FRNRAP. Trimming stripped 3 bases from V and 9 bases from J, with 9 bases between. The CDR3 loop spans 12 amino acids.

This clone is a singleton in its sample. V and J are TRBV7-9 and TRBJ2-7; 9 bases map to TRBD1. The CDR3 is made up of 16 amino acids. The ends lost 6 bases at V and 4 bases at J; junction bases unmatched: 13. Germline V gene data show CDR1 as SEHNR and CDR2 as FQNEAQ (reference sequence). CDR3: CASSDDLTGGLYEQYF. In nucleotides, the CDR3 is TGTGCCAGCAGTGATGATCTAACAGGGGGCTTGTACGAGCAGTACTTC. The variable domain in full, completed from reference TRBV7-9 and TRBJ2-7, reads DTGVSQNPRHKITKRGQNVTFRCDPISEHNRLYWYRQTLGQGPEFLTYFQNEAQLEKSRLLSDRFSAERPKGSFSTLEIQRTEQGDSAMYLCASSDDLTGGLYEQYFGPGTRLTVT.

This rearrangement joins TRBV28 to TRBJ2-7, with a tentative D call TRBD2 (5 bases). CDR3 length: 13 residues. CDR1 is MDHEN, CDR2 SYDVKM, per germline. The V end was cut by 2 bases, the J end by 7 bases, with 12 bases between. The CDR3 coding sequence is TGTGCCAGCAGTTTAGTGTCCGGGAAGGAGCAGTACTTC. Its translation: CASSLVSGKEQYF.